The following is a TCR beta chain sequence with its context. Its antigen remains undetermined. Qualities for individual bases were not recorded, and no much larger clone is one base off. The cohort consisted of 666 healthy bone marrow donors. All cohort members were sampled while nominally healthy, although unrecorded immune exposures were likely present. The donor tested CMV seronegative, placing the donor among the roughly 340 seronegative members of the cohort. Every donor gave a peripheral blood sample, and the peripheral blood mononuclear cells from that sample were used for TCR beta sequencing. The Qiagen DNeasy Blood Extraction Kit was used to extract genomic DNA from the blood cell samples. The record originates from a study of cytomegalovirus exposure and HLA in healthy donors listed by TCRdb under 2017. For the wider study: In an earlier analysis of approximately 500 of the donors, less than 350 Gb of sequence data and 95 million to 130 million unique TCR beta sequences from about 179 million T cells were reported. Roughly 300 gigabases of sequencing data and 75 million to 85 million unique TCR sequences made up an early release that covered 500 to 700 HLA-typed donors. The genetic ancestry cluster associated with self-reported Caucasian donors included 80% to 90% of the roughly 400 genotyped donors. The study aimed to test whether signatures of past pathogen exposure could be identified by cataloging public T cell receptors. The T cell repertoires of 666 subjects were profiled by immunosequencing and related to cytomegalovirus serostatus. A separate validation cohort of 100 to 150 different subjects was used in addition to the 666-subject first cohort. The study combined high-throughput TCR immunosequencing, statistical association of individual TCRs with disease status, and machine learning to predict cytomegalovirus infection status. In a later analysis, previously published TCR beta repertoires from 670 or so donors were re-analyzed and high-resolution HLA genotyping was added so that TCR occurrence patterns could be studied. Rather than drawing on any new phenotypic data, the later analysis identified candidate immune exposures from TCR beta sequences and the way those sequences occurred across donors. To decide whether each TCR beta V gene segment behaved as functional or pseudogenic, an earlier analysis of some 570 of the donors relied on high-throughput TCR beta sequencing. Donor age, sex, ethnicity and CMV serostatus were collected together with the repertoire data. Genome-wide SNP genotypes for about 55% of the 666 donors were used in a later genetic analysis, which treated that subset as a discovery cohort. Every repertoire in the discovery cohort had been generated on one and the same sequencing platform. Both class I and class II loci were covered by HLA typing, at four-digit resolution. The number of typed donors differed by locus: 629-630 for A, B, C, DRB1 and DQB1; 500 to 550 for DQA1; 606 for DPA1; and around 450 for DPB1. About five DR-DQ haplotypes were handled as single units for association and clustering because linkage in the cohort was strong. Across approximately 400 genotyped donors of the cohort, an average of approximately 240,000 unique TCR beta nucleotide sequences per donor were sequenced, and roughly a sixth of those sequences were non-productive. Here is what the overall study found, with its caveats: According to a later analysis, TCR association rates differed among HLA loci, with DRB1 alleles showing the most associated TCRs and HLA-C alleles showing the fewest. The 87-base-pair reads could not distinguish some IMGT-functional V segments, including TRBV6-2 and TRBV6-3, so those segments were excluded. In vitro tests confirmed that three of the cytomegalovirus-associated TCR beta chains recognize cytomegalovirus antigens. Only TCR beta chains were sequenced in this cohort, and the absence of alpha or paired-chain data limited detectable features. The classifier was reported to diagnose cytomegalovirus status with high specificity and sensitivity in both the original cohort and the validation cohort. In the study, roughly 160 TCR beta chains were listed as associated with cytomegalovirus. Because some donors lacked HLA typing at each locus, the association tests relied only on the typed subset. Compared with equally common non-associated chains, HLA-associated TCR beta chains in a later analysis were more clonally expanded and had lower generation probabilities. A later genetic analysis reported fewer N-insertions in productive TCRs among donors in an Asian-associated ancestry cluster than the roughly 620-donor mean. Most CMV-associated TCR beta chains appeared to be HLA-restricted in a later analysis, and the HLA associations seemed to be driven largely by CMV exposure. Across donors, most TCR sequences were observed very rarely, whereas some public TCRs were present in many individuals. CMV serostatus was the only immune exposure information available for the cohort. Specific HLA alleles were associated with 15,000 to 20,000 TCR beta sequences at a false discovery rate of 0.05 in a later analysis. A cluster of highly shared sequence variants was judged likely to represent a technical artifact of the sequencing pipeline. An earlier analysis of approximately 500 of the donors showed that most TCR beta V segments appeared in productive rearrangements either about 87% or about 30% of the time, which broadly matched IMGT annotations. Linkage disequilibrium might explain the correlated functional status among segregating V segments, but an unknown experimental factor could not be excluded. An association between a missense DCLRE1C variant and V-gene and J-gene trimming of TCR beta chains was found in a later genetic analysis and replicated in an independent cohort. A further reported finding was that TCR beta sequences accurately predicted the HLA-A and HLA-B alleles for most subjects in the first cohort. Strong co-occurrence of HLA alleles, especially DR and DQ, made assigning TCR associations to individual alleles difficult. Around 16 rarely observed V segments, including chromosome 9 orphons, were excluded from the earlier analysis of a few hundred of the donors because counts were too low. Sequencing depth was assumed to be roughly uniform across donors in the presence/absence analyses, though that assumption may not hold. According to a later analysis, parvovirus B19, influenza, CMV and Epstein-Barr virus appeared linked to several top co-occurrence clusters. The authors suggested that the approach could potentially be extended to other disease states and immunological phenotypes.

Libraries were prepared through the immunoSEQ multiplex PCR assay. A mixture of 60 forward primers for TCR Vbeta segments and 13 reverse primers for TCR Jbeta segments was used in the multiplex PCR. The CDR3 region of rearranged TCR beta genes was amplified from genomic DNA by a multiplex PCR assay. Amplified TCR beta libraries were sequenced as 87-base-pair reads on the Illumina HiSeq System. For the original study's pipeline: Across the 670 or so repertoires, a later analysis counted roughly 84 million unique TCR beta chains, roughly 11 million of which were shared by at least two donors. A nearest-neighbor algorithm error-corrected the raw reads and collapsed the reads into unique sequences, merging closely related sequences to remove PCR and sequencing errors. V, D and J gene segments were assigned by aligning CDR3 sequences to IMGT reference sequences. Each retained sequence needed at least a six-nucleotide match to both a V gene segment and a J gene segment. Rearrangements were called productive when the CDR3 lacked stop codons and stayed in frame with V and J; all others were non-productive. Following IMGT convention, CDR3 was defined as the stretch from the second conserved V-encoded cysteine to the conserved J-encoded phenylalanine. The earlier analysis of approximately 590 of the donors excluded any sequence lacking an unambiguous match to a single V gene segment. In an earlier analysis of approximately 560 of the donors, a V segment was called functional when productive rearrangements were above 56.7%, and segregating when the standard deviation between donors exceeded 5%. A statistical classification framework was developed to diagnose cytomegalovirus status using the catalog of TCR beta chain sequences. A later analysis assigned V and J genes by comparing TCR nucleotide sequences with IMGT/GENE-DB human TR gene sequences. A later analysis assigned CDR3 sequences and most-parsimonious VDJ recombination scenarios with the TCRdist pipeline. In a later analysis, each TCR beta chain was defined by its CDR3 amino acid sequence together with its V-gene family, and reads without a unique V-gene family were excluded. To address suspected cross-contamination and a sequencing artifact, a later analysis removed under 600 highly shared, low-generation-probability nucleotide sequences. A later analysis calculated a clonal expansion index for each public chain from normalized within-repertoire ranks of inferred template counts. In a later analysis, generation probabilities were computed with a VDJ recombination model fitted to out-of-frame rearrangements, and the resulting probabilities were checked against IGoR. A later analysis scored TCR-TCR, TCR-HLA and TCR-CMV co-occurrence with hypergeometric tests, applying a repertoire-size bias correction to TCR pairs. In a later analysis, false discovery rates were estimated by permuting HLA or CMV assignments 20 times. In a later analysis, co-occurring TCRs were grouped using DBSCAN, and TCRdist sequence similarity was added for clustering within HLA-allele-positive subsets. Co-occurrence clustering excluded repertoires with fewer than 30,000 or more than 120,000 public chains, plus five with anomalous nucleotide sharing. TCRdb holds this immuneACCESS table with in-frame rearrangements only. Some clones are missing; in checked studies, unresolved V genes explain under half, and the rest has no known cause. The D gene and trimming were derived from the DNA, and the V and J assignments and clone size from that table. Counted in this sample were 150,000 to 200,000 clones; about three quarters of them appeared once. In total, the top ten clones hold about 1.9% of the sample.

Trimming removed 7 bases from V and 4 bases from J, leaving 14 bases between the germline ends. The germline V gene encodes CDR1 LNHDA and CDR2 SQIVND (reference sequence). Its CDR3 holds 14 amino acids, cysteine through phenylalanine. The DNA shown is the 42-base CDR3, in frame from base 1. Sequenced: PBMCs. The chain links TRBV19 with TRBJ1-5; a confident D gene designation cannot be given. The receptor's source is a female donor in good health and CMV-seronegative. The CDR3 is CASKFLGGNQPQHF. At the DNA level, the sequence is TGTGCCAGTAAGTTTTTGGGAGGGAATCAGCCCCAGCATTTT.